This TCR beta chain came from a study of radiotherapy plus CTLA-4 blockade in lung cancer. As for this clone: No antigen is known for it.

Study-wide results and limits: Reported findings show early blood T cell clone dynamics, with interferon-beta, best predicted response.

Sequenced by immunoSEQ multiplex PCR; TCRdb stores in-frame clones only, minus some. The table lists about 48,000 clones, approximately 78% of them singletons. The germline CDR1 and CDR2 sequences are SGHVS and FNYEAQ. The trim removed 2 bases at V and 6 bases at J, leaving 10 bases unmatched. The CDR3 loop spans 17 amino acids. This chain links TRBV7-6 with TRBJ2-2; 9 bases agree with TRBD2. Material: peripheral blood, obtained from a patient treated with radiotherapy plus ipilimumab. This sequence was found in a human donor with non-small cell lung cancer who had stable disease on radiotherapy plus ipilimumab. The CDR3 bases are TGTGCCAGCAGCTTATCCTCGGCGGGAGGGTCCTCCGGGGAGCTGTTTTTT. Protein: CASSLSSAGGSSGELFF.